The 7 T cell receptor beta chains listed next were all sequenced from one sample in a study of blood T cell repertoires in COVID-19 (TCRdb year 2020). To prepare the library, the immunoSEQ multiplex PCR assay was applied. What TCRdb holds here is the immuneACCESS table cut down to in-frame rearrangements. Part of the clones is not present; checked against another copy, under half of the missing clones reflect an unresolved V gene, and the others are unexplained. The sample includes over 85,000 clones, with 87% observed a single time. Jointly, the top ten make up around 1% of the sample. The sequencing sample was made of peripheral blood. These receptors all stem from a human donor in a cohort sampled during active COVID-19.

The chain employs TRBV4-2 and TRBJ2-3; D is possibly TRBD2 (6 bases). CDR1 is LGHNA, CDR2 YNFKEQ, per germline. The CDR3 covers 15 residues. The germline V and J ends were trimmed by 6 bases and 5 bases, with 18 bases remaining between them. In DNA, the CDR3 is TGTGCCAGCAGGAACCGGGACTCCGAACTAGATACGCAGTATTTT. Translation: CASRNRDSELDTQYF.

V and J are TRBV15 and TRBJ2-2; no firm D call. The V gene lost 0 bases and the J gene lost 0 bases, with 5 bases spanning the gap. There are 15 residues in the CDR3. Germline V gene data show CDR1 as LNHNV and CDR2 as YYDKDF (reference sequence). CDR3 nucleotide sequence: TGTGCCACCAGCAGAGATCTAACGAACACCGGGGAGCTGTTTTTT. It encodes CATSRDLTNTGELFF.

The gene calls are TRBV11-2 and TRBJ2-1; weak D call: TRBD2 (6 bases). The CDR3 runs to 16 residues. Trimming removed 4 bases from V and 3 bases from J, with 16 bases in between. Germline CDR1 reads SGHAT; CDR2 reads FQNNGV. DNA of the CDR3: TGTGCCAGCAGCTCCCGTGCGGGGCGAGGCTACAATGAGCAGTTCTTC. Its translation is CASSSRAGRGYNEQFF. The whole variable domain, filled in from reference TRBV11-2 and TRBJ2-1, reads EAGVAQSPRYKIIEKRQSVAFWCNPISGHATLYWYQQILGQGPKLLIQFQNNGVVDDSQLPKDRFSAERLKGVDSTLKIQPAKLEDSAVYLCASSSRAGRGYNEQFFGPGTRLTVL.

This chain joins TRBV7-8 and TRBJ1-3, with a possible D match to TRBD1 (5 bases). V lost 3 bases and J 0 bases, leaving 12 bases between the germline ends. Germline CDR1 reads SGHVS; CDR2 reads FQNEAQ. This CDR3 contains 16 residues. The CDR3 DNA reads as TGTGCCAGCAGCTTGGGAGGGGATCCCTCTGGAAACACCATATATTTT. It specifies CASSLGGDPSGNTIYF.

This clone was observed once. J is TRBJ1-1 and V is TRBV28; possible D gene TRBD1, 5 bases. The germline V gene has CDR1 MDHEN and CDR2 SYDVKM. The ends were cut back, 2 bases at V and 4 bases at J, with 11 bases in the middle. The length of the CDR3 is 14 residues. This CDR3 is CASSLLQGSTEAFF. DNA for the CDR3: TGTGCCAGCAGTTTACTCCAGGGATCCACTGAAGCTTTCTTT.

As DNA, the CDR3 is TGCGCCAGCAGATGGGCAGGACAGGGATCGGAGACCCAGTACTTC. Protein: CASRWAGQGSETQYF. The rearrangement links TRBV5-1 to TRBJ2-5; 8 bases map to TRBD1. The trim removed 5 bases at V and 5 bases at J, leaving 11 bases unmatched. Germline V gene lookup returns CDR1 SGHRS and CDR2 YFSETQ. The CDR3 totals 15 residues. Full variable domain (outside the CDR3, taken from reference TRBV5-1 and TRBJ2-5): KAGVTQTPRYLIKTRGQQVTLSCSPISGHRSVSWYQQTPGQGLQFLFEYFSETQRNKGNFPGRFSGRQFSNSRSEMNVSTLELGDSALYLCASRWAGQGSETQYFGPGTRLLVL.

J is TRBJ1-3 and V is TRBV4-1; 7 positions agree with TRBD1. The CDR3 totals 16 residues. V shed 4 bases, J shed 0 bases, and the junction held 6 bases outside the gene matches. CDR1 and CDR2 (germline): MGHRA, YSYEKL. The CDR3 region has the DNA TGCGCCAGCAGCCTCTCACAGGGGATCTCTGGAAACACCATATATTTT. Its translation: CASSLSQGISGNTIYF.